A selection of T cell receptor beta chains follows, all from one sample in a study of cytomegalovirus exposure and HLA in healthy donors. Clones were sequenced by immunoSEQ multiplex PCR, and TCRdb holds only the in-frame ones, with some missing. The table has about 140,000 clones, roughly nine tenths seen once; the top ten hold 2.5% to 3.5%. The sequencing input was PBMCs. The receptors come from a man aged 18 to 29 in good health and CMV-seronegative. Each CDR3 is given with its conserved first and last residue. D genes are given only for firm matches. Clone size is not always given. Where it is, it says once, few, many or a class for expanded clones.

d_call j_call v_call clone_size cdr3_nt cdr3_aa
TRBD2 TRBJ2-1 TRBV5-6 - TGTGCCAGCAGCTGGGGACTAGCCCTTAATGAGCAGTTCTTC CASSWGLALNEQFF
TRBD1 TRBJ2-3 TRBV15 - TGTGCCACCAGCAGAAACCGGGACAGGGAACAAGATACGCAGTATTTT CATSRNRDREQDTQYF
TRBD2 TRBJ2-5 TRBV2 - TGTGCCAGCAGCCGAGCGGGGGTGGAGACCCAGTACTTC CASSRAGVETQYF
- TRBJ2-5 TRBV21-1 - TGTGCCAGCAGCAACTTAGCGGGGGAATTAAGTGAGACCCAGTACTTC CASSNLAGELSETQYF
- TRBJ1-5 TRBV6-5 - TGTGCCAGCAGTTACAACATAAATCAGCCCCAGCATTTT CASSYNINQPQHF
- TRBJ2-1 TRBV15 few TGTGCCACCAGCGAGTTCTACAATGAGCAGTTCTTC CATSEFYNEQFF
- TRBJ1-1 TRBV9 - TGTGCCAGCAGGACCGCCGGGGACACTGAAGCTTTCTTT CASRTAGDTEAFF
TRBD1 TRBJ1-2 TRBV9 - TGTGCCAGCAGCGTACTCGGACAGGGGGCCTATGGCTACACCTTC CASSVLGQGAYGYTF
TRBD1 TRBJ2-5 TRBV6-1 - TGTGCCAGCAGCCCCCTGGGACAGGGGCAAGAGACCCAGTACTTC CASSPLGQGQETQYF
TRBD2 TRBJ2-5 TRBV5-1 once TGCGCCAGCAGCTTGGGTGCTAGCGGGGGAGAGGAGACCCAGTACTTC CASSLGASGGEETQYF
- TRBJ1-1 TRBV6-1 - TGTGCCAGCCTTAGGGACAACCTGAACACTGAAGCTTTCTTT CASLRDNLNTEAFF
TRBD2 TRBJ2-1 TRBV27 - TGTGCCAGCAGTCCCCCCGGACTAGCGGGAGATATAGATGAGCAGTTCTTC CASSPPGLAGDIDEQFF
- TRBJ2-7 TRBV7-2 once TGTGCCAGCAGATCCTGGGGGGTCTACGAGCAGTACTTC CASRSWGVYEQYF
TRBD2 TRBJ2-1 TRBV13 - TGTGCCAGCAGCCTAATAGCGGGTGAGCAGTTCTTC CASSLIAGEQFF
- TRBJ2-2 TRBV18 - TGTGCCAGCTCACCCCAGGGTGGCGGGGAGCTGTTTTTT CASSPQGGGELFF
- TRBJ1-2 TRBV15 - TGTGCCACCAGCACCCCCCTCATCCGGGACACCTATGGCTACACCTTC CATSTPLIRDTYGYTF
TRBD1 TRBJ1-3 TRBV10-3 - TGTGCCACCTCGGACAGGGAGCTTCAACACACCATATATTTT CATSDRELQHTIYF
TRBD1 TRBJ2-7 TRBV6-1 - TGTGCCAGCCGGAGACCGGGACAGCGCGGAGAGCAGTACTTC CASRRPGQRGEQYF
- TRBJ2-1 TRBV6-6 - TGTGCCAGCAGTTATGGGACACCCTCAGAGCAGTTCTTC CASSYGTPSEQFF
TRBD1 TRBJ2-5 TRBV19 - TGTGCCAGTAGTCCCCAACAGGGGTTTGGGGTAGAGACCCAGTACTTC CASSPQQGFGVETQYF
- TRBJ1-6 TRBV27 - TGTGCCAGCAGTTTTACAGGCTCTTATAATTCACCCCTCCACTTT CASSFTGSYNSPLHF
- TRBJ2-3 TRBV25-1 once TGTGCCAGCAGTGATCCGGGGAGGACAGATACGCAGTATTTT CASSDPGRTDTQYF
TRBD1 TRBJ1-2 TRBV6-5 - TGTGCCAGCAGTTCCTCGACAGGGGGTGGCTACACCTTC CASSSSTGGGYTF
- TRBJ1-4 TRBV7-8 - TGTGCCAGCAGCTTAAATAGTGAAAAACTGTTTTTT CASSLNSEKLFF
TRBD1 TRBJ1-2 TRBV9 once TGTGCCAGCAGCACCGGACAGGCTCACTATGGCTACACCTTC CASSTGQAHYGYTF
- TRBJ2-1 TRBV25-1 once TGTGCCAGCAGTGGTAGTTCCTCCTACAATGAGCAGTTCTTC CASSGSSSYNEQFF
- TRBJ1-2 TRBV5-1 - TGCGCCAGCAGCTTGAGTCAGGGCCACTATGGCTACACCTTC CASSLSQGHYGYTF
- TRBJ1-1 TRBV11-2 - TGTGCCAGCAGACCCCTGCGGGGGCAACGGAACACTGAAGCTTTCTTT CASRPLRGQRNTEAFF
- TRBJ1-2 TRBV10-3 - TGTGCCATCCCCGTTCAAGAGGGGGCTAACTATGGCTACACCTTC CAIPVQEGANYGYTF
- TRBJ2-1 TRBV7-2 - TGTGCCAGCAGCTTAGTAGCGGTCTACAATGAGCAGTTCTTC CASSLVAVYNEQFF
- TRBJ2-3 TRBV7-9 - TGTGCCAGCAGCTTAGCAGGTTCCCTCAGGGATACGCAGTATTTT CASSLAGSLRDTQYF
- TRBJ2-2 TRBV29-1 - TGCAGCCCCTCCTTGCGGCTCACGAACACCGGGGAGCTGTTTTTT CSPSLRLTNTGELFF
TRBD1 TRBJ2-5 TRBV13 - TGTGCCAGCAGCCCACAGGGGGCGAGGTTCAGGGAGACCCAGTACTTC CASSPQGARFRETQYF
TRBD1 TRBJ2-7 TRBV6-6 - TGTGCCAGCAGTAATTCCGGGACAGGGGCCCTCGGGCAGTACTTC CASSNSGTGALGQYF
TRBD2 TRBJ2-7 TRBV7-2 - TGTGCCAGCAGCAAAACGGTAGCGGGAGGCTACGAGCAGTACTTC CASSKTVAGGYEQYF
TRBD1 TRBJ1-5 TRBV5-6 few TGTGCCAGCAGCCAGACAGGGTGGAATCAGCCCCAGCATTTT CASSQTGWNQPQHF
- TRBJ2-5 TRBV6-1 - TGTGCCAGCACCGCGGGACGGTCGTACCAAGAGACCCAGTACTTC CASTAGRSYQETQYF
TRBD2 TRBJ2-1 TRBV6-6 - TGTGCCAGCAGTATCACTAGCGGGGGGGTTAATGAGCAGTTCTTC CASSITSGGVNEQFF
TRBD1 TRBJ2-7 TRBV2 - TGTGCCAGCAGGGCCAGGACAGGGCCAGACGAGCAGTACTTC CASRARTGPDEQYF
TRBD1 TRBJ2-5 TRBV15 - TGTGCCACCAGCAACATACAGGGGTGGTCAGAGACCCAGTACTTC CATSNIQGWSETQYF
- TRBJ2-7 TRBV5-4 - TGTGCCAGCAGCCCAGGACAGCAAACACCCTACGAGCAGTACTTC CASSPGQQTPYEQYF
TRBD1 TRBJ1-5 TRBV18 - TGTGCCAGCTCACCTGGGACAGGGAGTAATCAGCCCCAGCATTTT CASSPGTGSNQPQHF
- TRBJ2-6 TRBV6-1 - TGTGCCAGCACCTTCAAGAGCTCTGGGGCCAACGTCCTGACTTTC CASTFKSSGANVLTF
- TRBJ2-2 TRBV11-2 once TGTGCCAGCAGCTTAGATCCCGGGGCCGGGGAGCTGTTTTTT CASSLDPGAGELFF
- TRBJ2-7 TRBV7-9 - TGTGCCAGCAGCTTAGGGCCCACACTATACGAGCAGTACTTC CASSLGPTLYEQYF